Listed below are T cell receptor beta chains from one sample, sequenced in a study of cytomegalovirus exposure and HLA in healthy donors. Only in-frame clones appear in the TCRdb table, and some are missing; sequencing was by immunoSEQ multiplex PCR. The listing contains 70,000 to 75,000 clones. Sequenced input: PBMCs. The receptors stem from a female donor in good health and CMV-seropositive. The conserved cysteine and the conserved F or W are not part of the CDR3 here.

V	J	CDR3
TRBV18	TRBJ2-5	ASSRDDRGVQY
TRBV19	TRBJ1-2	ASSIAEGGRYGYT
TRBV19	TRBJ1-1	ASAGVIGTEAF
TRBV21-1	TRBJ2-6	ASPSQFGHVYSGANVLT
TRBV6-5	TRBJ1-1	ASAAFPVGTEAF
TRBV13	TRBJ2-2	ASSPREEAAGELF
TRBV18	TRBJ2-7	ASSPQGQGVSFYEQY
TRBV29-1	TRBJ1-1	SVEAQGAWTEAF
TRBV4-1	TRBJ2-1	ASSQPLQREGPGGEQF
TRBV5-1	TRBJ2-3	ASSLNGGSVTDTQY
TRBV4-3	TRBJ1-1	ASSQERTGQKAF
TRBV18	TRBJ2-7	ASSPPRTGFHYEQY
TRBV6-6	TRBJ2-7	ASGYPGQTYEQY
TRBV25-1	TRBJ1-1	ASSPRVGAVAF